Listed below are T cell receptor beta chains from one sample, sequenced in a study of cytomegalovirus exposure and HLA in healthy donors. TCRdb keeps only in-frame clones here, not all; method: immunoSEQ multiplex PCR. The sample lists about 190,000 clones; around 79% were seen once. The sequenced sample consisted of PBMCs. The origin of the receptors is a woman in her forties or fifties in good health and CMV-seronegative. CDR3s include the opening cysteine and the closing phenylalanine or tryptophan. Fields, in order: clone size, J gene, V gene, D gene, CDR3 protein, CDR3 DNA. D genes are given only for firm matches. Rows may omit the clone size; those that give it use once, few, many or a size class.

abundance: -
j_gene: TRBJ1-4
v_gene: TRBV6-5
d_gene: -
CDR3aa: CASSPQIGEKLFF
CDR3nt: TGTGCCAGCAGCCCTCAAATCGGGGAAAAACTGTTTTTT

abundance: few
j_gene: TRBJ2-7
v_gene: TRBV14
d_gene: TRBD1
CDR3aa: CASSQDRARTGAYEQYF
CDR3nt: TGTGCCAGCAGCCAAGATCGAGCAAGGACAGGGGCCTACGAGCAGTACTTC

abundance: -
j_gene: TRBJ2-5
v_gene: TRBV5-1
d_gene: -
CDR3aa: CASSLGKGGETQYF
CDR3nt: TGCGCCAGCAGCTTGGGTAAAGGGGGAGAGACCCAGTACTTC

abundance: -
j_gene: TRBJ1-2
v_gene: TRBV9
d_gene: TRBD1
CDR3aa: CASSATGGAGGYTF
CDR3nt: TGTGCCAGCAGCGCCACAGGGGGCGCGGGAGGCTACACCTTC

abundance: few
j_gene: TRBJ1-1
v_gene: TRBV6-1
d_gene: -
CDR3aa: CASSDQGIGTEAFF
CDR3nt: TGTGCCAGCAGTGATCAGGGGATAGGCACTGAAGCTTTCTTT

abundance: few
j_gene: TRBJ2-2
v_gene: TRBV7-9
d_gene: -
CDR3aa: CASSLAPGNFTGELFF
CDR3nt: TGTGCCAGCAGCTTAGCCCCAGGGAACTTCACCGGGGAGCTGTTTTTT

abundance: -
j_gene: TRBJ2-7
v_gene: TRBV7-9
d_gene: TRBD1
CDR3aa: CASSFRTGGYEQYF
CDR3nt: TGTGCCAGCAGCTTCCGGACAGGGGGTTACGAGCAGTACTTC

abundance: -
j_gene: TRBJ1-5
v_gene: TRBV19
d_gene: TRBD1
CDR3aa: CASSRGQGHPPYQPQHF
CDR3nt: TGTGCCAGTAGCCGGGGACAGGGCCACCCCCCGTATCAGCCCCAGCATTTT

abundance: -
j_gene: TRBJ1-2
v_gene: TRBV7-8
d_gene: TRBD1
CDR3aa: CASSTTTTGRNGYTF
CDR3nt: TGTGCCAGCAGCACAACTACGACAGGGAGGAATGGCTACACCTTC

abundance: -
j_gene: TRBJ2-7
v_gene: TRBV15
d_gene: TRBD1
CDR3aa: CATSRDRWTGGYEQYF
CDR3nt: TGTGCCACCAGCAGAGATCGCTGGACAGGGGGCTACGAGCAGTACTTC

abundance: -
j_gene: TRBJ2-3
v_gene: TRBV5-1
d_gene: TRBD2
CDR3aa: CASSLAGALGGDTQYF
CDR3nt: TGCGCCAGCAGCTTAGCGGGGGCCCTTGGTGGAGATACGCAGTATTTT

abundance: -
j_gene: TRBJ1-5
v_gene: TRBV2
d_gene: TRBD1
CDR3aa: CASGTVSNQPQHF
CDR3nt: TGTGCCAGCGGGACAGTTAGCAATCAGCCCCAGCATTTT

abundance: -
j_gene: TRBJ2-1
v_gene: TRBV5-1
d_gene: -
CDR3aa: CASSSQGGGFGSYNEQFF
CDR3nt: TGCGCCAGCAGTTCCCAAGGGGGGGGCTTTGGCTCCTACAATGAGCAGTTCTTC

abundance: -
j_gene: TRBJ1-5
v_gene: TRBV28
d_gene: -
CDR3aa: CASRRRTATNQPQHF
CDR3nt: TGTGCCAGCAGGCGGCGGACAGCTACAAATCAGCCCCAGCATTTT

abundance: -
j_gene: TRBJ1-1
v_gene: TRBV7-3
d_gene: -
CDR3aa: CASSVGVLRERAEAFF
CDR3nt: TGTGCCAGCAGTGTAGGTGTATTGCGGGAGAGAGCTGAAGCTTTCTTT

abundance: -
j_gene: TRBJ2-1
v_gene: TRBV6-5
d_gene: TRBD2
CDR3aa: CASSYTGTTSYNEQFF
CDR3nt: TGTGCCAGCAGTTACACCGGGACTACCTCCTACAATGAGCAGTTCTTC

abundance: -
j_gene: TRBJ1-1
v_gene: TRBV7-9
d_gene: -
CDR3aa: CASSLRDTEAFF
CDR3nt: TGTGCCAGCAGCTTACGGGACACTGAAGCTTTCTTT

abundance: -
j_gene: TRBJ2-3
v_gene: TRBV11-1
d_gene: TRBD2
CDR3aa: CASSATGGRGGTDTQYF
CDR3nt: TGTGCCAGCAGCGCGACTGGGGGGCGGGGGGGCACAGATACGCAGTATTTT

abundance: -
j_gene: TRBJ1-2
v_gene: TRBV9
d_gene: TRBD1
CDR3aa: CASSVEQGGRYGYTF
CDR3nt: TGTGCCAGCAGCGTAGAACAGGGGGGTCGGTATGGCTACACCTTC

abundance: -
j_gene: TRBJ1-2
v_gene: TRBV4-2
d_gene: TRBD1
CDR3aa: CASSPAPGGGGYTF
CDR3nt: TGTGCCAGCAGCCCGGCTCCAGGGGGCGGTGGCTACACCTTC

abundance: -
j_gene: TRBJ2-7
v_gene: TRBV2
d_gene: TRBD1
CDR3aa: CASRAQGAGYEQYF
CDR3nt: TGTGCCAGCAGGGCCCAGGGGGCGGGCTACGAGCAGTACTTC

abundance: many
j_gene: TRBJ1-4
v_gene: TRBV7-6
d_gene: -
CDR3aa: CASSLDQGPNEKLFF
CDR3nt: TGTGCCAGCAGCTTGGATCAGGGCCCTAATGAAAAACTGTTTTTT